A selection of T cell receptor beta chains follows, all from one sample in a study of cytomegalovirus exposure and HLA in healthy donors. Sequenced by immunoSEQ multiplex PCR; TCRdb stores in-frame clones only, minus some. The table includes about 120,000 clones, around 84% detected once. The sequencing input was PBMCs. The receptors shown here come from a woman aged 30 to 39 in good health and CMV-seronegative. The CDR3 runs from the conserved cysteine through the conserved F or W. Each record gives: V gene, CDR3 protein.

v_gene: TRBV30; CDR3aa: CAWSPGGGQRGSGANVLTF
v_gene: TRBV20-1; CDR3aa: CSASLETQYF
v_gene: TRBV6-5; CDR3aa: CASSYATTGINYGYTF
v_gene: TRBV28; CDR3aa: CASSTPGPGTGWALPYNSPLHF
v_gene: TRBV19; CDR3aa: CASTSGANVLTF
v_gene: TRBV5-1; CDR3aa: CASSLELAGVGNEQFF
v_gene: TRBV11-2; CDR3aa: CASSFSEHGGGNEQFF
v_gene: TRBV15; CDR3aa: CATSRDRQLNTEAFF
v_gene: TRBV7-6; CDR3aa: CASSLDIAGRAYEQYF
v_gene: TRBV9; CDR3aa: CASSLSAGGPGEQYF
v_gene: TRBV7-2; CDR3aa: CASTIGAGELFF
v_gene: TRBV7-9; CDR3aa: CASSLQSNQPQHF
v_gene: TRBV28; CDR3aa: CASSFSPVERGLGQPQHF
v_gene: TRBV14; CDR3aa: CASSQDFPSGAEAFF
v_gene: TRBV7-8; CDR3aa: CASSFGVAGTDSFYNEQFF
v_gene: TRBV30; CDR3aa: CAQPGATGNTIYF
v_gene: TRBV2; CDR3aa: CASRRQPANYGYTF
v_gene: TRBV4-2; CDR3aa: CASSQDLAGGYNEQFF
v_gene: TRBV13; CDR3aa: CASSYDRGNYGYTF
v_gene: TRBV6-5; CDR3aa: CASSYGGTSYNEQFF
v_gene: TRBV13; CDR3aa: CASSSDSLDNEQFF
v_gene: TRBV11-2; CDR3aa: CASSLSGMLGYTF
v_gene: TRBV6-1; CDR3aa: CASKESRRLNQPQHF
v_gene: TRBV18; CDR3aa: CASSPSGVGFNEQFF
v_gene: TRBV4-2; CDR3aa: CASSSPSTDTQYF
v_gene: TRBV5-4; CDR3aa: CASSLEFGDRGSGADTQYF
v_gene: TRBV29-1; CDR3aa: CSVEDLATSGITYNEQFF
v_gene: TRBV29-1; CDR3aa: CSVGTGNEQFF
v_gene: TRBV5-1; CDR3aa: CASHLSILAERTDTQYF
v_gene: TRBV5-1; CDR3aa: CASSFADRSYEQYF
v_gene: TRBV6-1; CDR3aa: CASNKGVQGADTQYF
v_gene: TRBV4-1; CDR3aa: CASSQVRGGGSPLHF
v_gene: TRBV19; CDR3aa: CASSPRQINEKLFF
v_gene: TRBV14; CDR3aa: CASSPILGTGVDEQYF
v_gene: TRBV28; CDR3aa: CASSPTAVTYEQYF
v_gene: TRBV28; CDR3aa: CASKRQGGRGYTF
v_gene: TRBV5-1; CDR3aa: CASSRTTSARGEQYF
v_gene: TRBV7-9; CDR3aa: CASSDSGSYNEQFF
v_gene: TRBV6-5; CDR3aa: CARDRDSFYEQYF
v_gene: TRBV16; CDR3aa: CASSPDSGNTIYF
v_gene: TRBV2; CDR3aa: CASSPWGGNQPQHF